These 28 T cell receptor beta chains originate from one sample sequenced in a study of molecular identifiers for immune sequencing clone quantification. One entry per CDR3 protein results from TCRdb running MiXCR on the PCR reads. The data show some 680,000 distinct CDR3 sequences, roughly 23% seen once. Sequencing was done on a sample of naive CD8+ T cells from blood, with Jurkat cell RNA spiked in. The subset: FACS-sorted CD8+CD4-CCR7+CD45RA+ naive T cells. The receptors were gathered from a human donor in good health. Some libraries in this study had Jurkat cell RNA spiked in.

There are many counts of this clonotype. The chain links TRBV28 to TRBJ2-7; 7 bases match TRBD2. The germline V gene encodes CDR1 MDHEN and CDR2 SYDVKM. The CDR3 has 14 residues. Germline trimming cut 6 bases from V and 1 base from J; bases unmatched to any gene: 6. The CDR3 bases are TGTGCCAGCAGCCTGGGGGGGTTTTCCTACGAGCAGTACTTC. This codes for CASSLGGFSYEQYF.

The rearrangement uses TRBV27 and TRBJ2-5; D not resolved. In germline, CDR1 is MNHEY, CDR2 SMNVEV (reference sequence). V was clipped by 3 bases and J by 0 bases, with 8 bases between them. The CDR3 extends over 14 amino acids. The CDR3, as DNA: TGTGCCAGCAGTTTCGCAGGTTACCAAGAGACCCAGTACTTC. It is translated as CASSFAGYQETQYF.

This clonotype showed up just a few times. The chain carries TRBV7-9 and TRBJ1-2; D is ambiguous. This CDR3 has 15 residues. CDR1 and CDR2 (germline): SEHNR, FQNEAQ (reference sequence). The V end was cut by 8 bases, the J end by 4 bases, with 20 bases between. The CDR3 DNA follows: TGTGCCAGCTCAAGATCCGGACCGAACCCCTATGGCTACACCTTC. Residues: CASSRSGPNPYGYTF.

The sample holds a few counts of this clonotype. This chain connects TRBV20-1 to TRBJ2-5; TRBD1 might be the D (6 bases). Germline assignment: CDR1 DFQATT and CDR2 SNEGSKA (reference sequence). The CDR3 spans 13 residues. The V end lost 0 bases, the J end lost 4 bases, and 9 bases lay between the germline ends. The CDR3 bases are TGCAGTGCTAGAGAGTGGACAGCAGAGACCCAGTACTTC. Amino acid sequence: CSAREWTAETQYF.

There are a few counts of this clonotype. This chain connects TRBV30 to TRBJ2-5; D not certain. In germline, CDR1 is GTSNPN, CDR2 SVGIG (reference sequence). The CDR3 runs to 11 residues. The V gene lost 6 bases and the J gene lost 2 bases, with 7 bases spanning the gap. CDR3 sequence: CACDNQETQYF. DNA of the CDR3: TGTGCCTGTGACAATCAAGAGACCCAGTACTTC.

On this clonotype itself: A much larger clonotype is one base distant, so this may be a read error. This rearrangement joins TRBV9 to TRBJ2-3, with D unresolved. Germline V gene sequence: CDR1 SGDLS, CDR2 YYNGEE. The CDR3 extends over 15 amino acids. V lost 1 base to trimming and J lost 0 bases, with 9 bases between them. CDR3 in amino acids: CASSVYDSSTDTQYF. The DNA for the CDR3 is TGTGCCAGCAGCGTATATGACTCTAGCACAGATACGCAGTATTTT.

The genes are TRBV11-2 and TRBJ2-3; 9 bases match TRBD2. The CDR3 contains 17 residues. V dropped 5 bases and J dropped 4; count of bases not matched to a gene: 13. The V gene's germline CDR1 is SGHAT and CDR2 FQNNGV. The CDR3 DNA sequence: TGTGCCAGCAGCCCTCCTTATGGGACTAGCTCCGCAGATACGCAGTATTTT. Translating gives CASSPPYGTSSADTQYF.

V gene TRBV19 combines with J gene TRBJ2-1; 7 nucleotides line up with TRBD2. Germline loops: CDR1 LNHDA, CDR2 SQIVND (reference sequence). V was clipped by 3 bases and J by 1 base; unmatched bases: 12. This CDR3 comprises 18 residues. Written as DNA, the CDR3 is TGTGCCAGTAGTATTATTTCGGTGACGGGAGGTTCCTACAATGAGCAGTTCTTC. Amino acids: CASSIISVTGGSYNEQFF.

This clonotype turned up a few times. The genes are TRBV27 and TRBJ2-3, with 9 positions matching TRBD1. The V gene's germline CDR1 is MNHEY and CDR2 SMNVEV (reference sequence). CDR3 length: 15 amino acids. J gave up 6 bases and V 4 bases, and 8 bases lay outside the gene matches. CDR3 DNA sequence: TGTGCCAGCAGTTCAAACGACAGGGGGTCTGATACGCAGTATTTT. It encodes CASSSNDRGSDTQYF.

This clonotype was seen a handful of times. This sequence joins TRBV20-1 and TRBJ2-3, with D unresolved. Germline CDR1 is DFQATT and CDR2 is SNEGSKA (reference sequence). The CDR3 has 15 amino acids. V was pared by 2 bases and J by 6 bases, with 18 bases between. CDR3 nucleotide sequence: TGCAGTGCTAGACCTCTGTGGGGAACCGGGGATACGCAGTATTTT. This sequence encodes CSARPLWGTGDTQYF.

This clonotype has at least ten counts. This chain connects TRBV12-3 or TRBV12-4 to TRBJ1-5, with TRBD1 matching 8 bases. The CDR3 is made up of 15 amino acids. The junction had 9 bases not matched to a gene; V was cut back by 6 bases and J by 5 bases. Here the CDR3 reads CASSPRTGSHQPQHF. The CDR3 region has the DNA TGTGCCAGCAGCCCCCGGACAGGGAGTCATCAGCCCCAGCATTTT.

Many counts were recorded for this clonotype. CDR3 sequence: CASGLVLGQNYFPLAKNIQYF. CDR3 DNA: TGTGCTAGTGGTTTGGTACTTGGACAGAACTACTTCCCTCTAGCCAAAAACATTCAGTACTTC. This rearrangement joins TRBV12-5 to TRBJ2-4; D might be TRBD1 (6 bases). This CDR3 region has 21 residues. V lost 0 bases and J lost 0, with 24 bases in between. Germline loops: CDR1 LGHNT, CDR2 FRNRAP.

The V and J genes are TRBV5-3 and TRBJ1-2; D not certain. Being an ORF, TRBV5-3 has a function that is uncertain. This CDR3 comprises 16 residues. The V gene lost 8 bases and the J gene lost 8 bases, with 28 bases spanning the gap. The CDR3 DNA follows: TGTGCCAGCAGCCCTACCATTGGTGGACGGATTGACGGCTACACCTTC. Its protein is CASSPTIGGRIDGYTF.

This clonotype was observed at least ten times. The chain links TRBV7-9 to TRBJ1-5; D may be TRBD1 (5 bases). Per the germline V gene, CDR1 is SEHNR and CDR2 is FQNEAQ (reference sequence). V lost 1 base, J lost 3 bases, and 10 bases lay in between. The CDR3 runs to 15 residues. The CDR3 bases are TGTGCCAGCAGCTTAGATTCGGGGGACAATCAGCCCCAGCATTTT. Translation: CASSLDSGDNQPQHF. The full variable domain, with the rest looked up from reference TRBV7-9 and TRBJ1-5, is DTGVSQNPRHKITKRGQNVTFRCDPISEHNRLYWYRQTLGQGPEFLTYFQNEAQLEKSRLLSDRFSAERPKGSFSTLEIQRTEQGDSAMYLCASSLDSGDNQPQHFGDGTRLSIL.

The rearrangement joins TRBV15 to TRBJ1-2, with D uncertain. The length of the CDR3 is 15 residues. Trimming shortened V by 0 bases and J by 2 bases, and 10 bases separated the two germline ends. CDR1 and CDR2 from the germline V gene are LNHNV and YYDKDF (reference sequence). CDR3 in amino acids: CATSRDFGGNYGYTF. The CDR3 bases are TGTGCCACCAGCAGAGATTTTGGCGGGAACTATGGCTACACCTTC.

The sample holds a few counts of this clonotype. The V gene is TRBV14, the J gene TRBJ2-7; D possibly matches TRBD1 or TRBD2 (5 bases each). The germline V gene has CDR1 SGHDN and CDR2 FVKESK. The germline V and J ends were trimmed by 1 base and 4 bases, with 8 bases remaining between them. The CDR3 extends over 13 amino acids. The CDR3 nucleotides are TGTGCCAGCAGCCAAGGGGGGTGGTACGAGCAGTACTTC. Translating gives CASSQGGWYEQYF.

In the case of this clonotype: The junction shows a germline mismatch at one end, possibly a read error. The chain recombines TRBV30 with TRBJ1-4; perhaps TRBD1 as D (5 bases). The CDR3 length is 13 residues. The germline gives CDR1 GTSNPN, CDR2 SVGIG (reference sequence). The CDR3 DNA is TGTGCCTGGAGTGATGGGGGGAATGAAAGACTGTTTTTT. Translation: CAWSDGGNERLFF.

This clonotype was seen repeatedly, ten times or more. The chain couples TRBV12-3 or TRBV12-4 to TRBJ1-3, with 10 bases fitting TRBD1. Trimming took 6 bases from V and 1 from J; bases not matched to a gene: 3. CDR3 size: 15 residues. Here the CDR3 reads CASRLDRGSGNTIYF. As DNA, the CDR3 is TGTGCCAGCAGGTTGGACAGGGGGTCTGGAAACACCATATATTTT.

The rearrangement uses TRBV19 and TRBJ2-6; no clear D gene. The CDR3 is 15 amino acids. Per the germline V gene, CDR1 is LNHDA and CDR2 is SQIVND (reference sequence). The V gene lost 7 bases and the J gene lost 0 bases, with 10 bases spanning the gap. The CDR3 region is CASIPSGSGANVLTF. The CDR3, as DNA: TGTGCCAGTATCCCTTCCGGCTCTGGGGCCAACGTCCTGACTTTC. Based on the CDR3 plus reference TRBV19 and TRBJ2-6, the full variable domain is DGGITQSPKYLFRKEGQNVTLSCEQNLNHDAMYWYRQDPGQGLRLIYYSQIVNDFQKGDIAEGYSVSREKKESFPLTVTSAQKNPTAFYLCASIPSGSGANVLTFGAGSRLTVL.

The rearrangement uses TRBV30 and TRBJ2-2, with TRBD1 matching 11 bases. V shed 4 bases and J 7 bases; nucleotides not matched to a gene: 8. CDR1 and CDR2 (germline): GTSNPN, SVGIG (reference sequence). The CDR3 is 15 amino acids. As DNA, the CDR3 is TGTGCCTGGACTACTGGACAGGGGGCAGGCGGGGAGCTGTTTTTT. As protein: CAWTTGQGAGGELFF.

This clonotype was observed many times. This rearrangement joins TRBV29-1 to TRBJ2-3; D might be TRBD2 (8 bases). Germline CDR1 reads SQVTM; CDR2 reads ANQGSEA. This CDR3 region has 14 residues. The V and J ends lost 4 bases and 4 bases respectively, with 15 bases between them. The chain's CDR3 is CSVVAGTDSDTQYF. The CDR3 nucleotides are TGCAGCGTTGTAGCGGGGACAGATTCAGATACGCAGTATTTT.

Ten or more counts support this clonotype. The J gene is TRBJ1-5, the V gene TRBV20-1; 9 bases are shared with TRBD1. This CDR3 is 15 amino acids long. Germline V lookup: CDR1 DFQATT, CDR2 SNEGSKA (reference sequence). J gave up 0 bases and V 5 bases, and 5 bases lay outside the gene matches. CDR3 region: CSASTGGYSNQPQHF. As DNA, the CDR3 is TGCAGTGCTTCCACAGGGGGCTATAGCAATCAGCCCCAGCATTTT.

There are a few counts of this clonotype. The V and J genes are TRBV7-2 and TRBJ2-1; no clear D gene. The CDR3 covers 15 residues. CDR1 is SGHTA, CDR2 FQGNSA, per germline. Between the trimmed V and J ends, which lost 2 bases and 6 bases, there was a span of 14 bases. The DNA of the CDR3 is TGTGCCAGCAGCTTAATCCCCCAGTATTTCAATGAGCAGTTCTTC. This encodes CASSLIPQYFNEQFF.

The chain uses TRBV5-3 and TRBJ2-5; 7 bases line up with TRBD1. TRBV5-3 is an open reading frame whose function is uncertain. The CDR3 consists of 16 residues. As DNA, the CDR3 is TGTGTCAGCAGCTCCGGGACAGCCTCACGAGGTGAGACCCAGTACTTC. This sequence encodes CVSSSGTASRGETQYF.

The genes are TRBV29-1 and TRBJ1-2; D gene unclear. The CDR3 extends over 11 amino acids. Deletions cut 7 bases from V and 9 bases from J, with 15 bases between. The germline V gene has CDR1 SQVTM and CDR2 ANQGSEA. In nucleotides, the CDR3 is TGCAGCGCACCGGCCCGGGGTAGCTACACCTTC. It specifies CSAPARGSYTF.

This clonotype showed up many times. The rearrangement uses TRBV6-5 and TRBJ2-1, with a possible D match to TRBD2 (6 bases). With 2 bases removed from V and 6 bases from J, the gap between germline ends came to 11 bases. CDR1 and CDR2 (germline): MNHEY, SVGAGI. The CDR3 has 14 residues. This CDR3 is CASSYGGSGNEQFF. In DNA, the CDR3 is TGTGCCAGCAGTTACGGTGGTAGCGGCAATGAGCAGTTCTTC.

Concerning this clonotype itself: A much bigger clone sits one base away, suggesting this may be a read error. This chain links TRBV6-5 with TRBJ1-1; 7 positions match TRBD1. The V gene's germline CDR1 is MNHEY and CDR2 SVGAGI. The CDR3 is 15 amino acids. With V trimmed by 2 bases and J by 1 base, 4 bases remained unmatched. In DNA form, the CDR3 reads TGTGCCAGCAGTTACGGGACAGCGAGGAACACTGAAGCTTTCTTT. Translation gives CASSYGTARNTEAFF.

This clonotype was found many times. The V gene is TRBV15, the J gene TRBJ2-3; the match to TRBD2 covers 8 bases. From germline, CDR1 is LNHNV and CDR2 YYDKDF (reference sequence). The trim removed 0 bases at V and 3 bases at J, leaving 8 bases unmatched. The CDR3 sequence is 17 residues long. CDR3 bases: TGTGCCACCAGCAGAGATCTGTCGGGAGGGCCAACAGATACGCAGTATTTT. Protein: CATSRDLSGGPTDTQYF.